This TCR beta chain was retrieved from a study of blood T cell repertoires in COVID-19. Overall study context: Samples came from the United States, Italy and Spain, spanning acute and convalescent COVID-19. T cells, B-cell-depleted T cells, or PBMCs provided the cDNA or gDNA that served as material.

Germline assignment: CDR1 MDHEN and CDR2 SYDVKM. V gave up 6 bases and J gave up 1 base, with 15 bases separating them. This CDR3 has 15 residues. Original analysis: Using reference gene primer amplification, nucleated cell counts were estimated. Here immunoSEQ multiplex PCR was the method, and the copy in TCRdb shows in-frame clones only, minus some. The DNA was the basis for D and trimming; V, J and clone size are from that table. The repertoire has around 100,000 clones, 85% to 95% of them found once; the top ten carry 5.7%. Specimen: peripheral blood. The clonotype was recovered from a man aged 45 to 65 with active COVID-19. This sequence joins TRBV28 and TRBJ1-1, with D maybe TRBD1 (5 bases). The CDR3 region has the DNA TGTGCCAGCAGGATTTCTGGGGGAGGGAACACTGAAGCTTTCTTT. This gives the protein CASRISGGGNTEAFF.